The entry below describes one T cell receptor (beta chain). These data are taken from a study of blood T cell repertoires in COVID-19. Whole-study context: Material from acute and convalescent COVID-19 was sourced from the United States, Italy and Spain. T cells, B-cell-depleted T cells, or PBMCs provided the cDNA or gDNA that served as material.

Under the authors' procedure: Estimates of nucleated cell counts were drawn from the amplification of reference gene primers. Sequencing was performed with immunoSEQ multiplex PCR; in TCRdb, only in-frame clones are kept and a portion is missing. For V, J and clone size, that table is used; D and trimming come from the DNA. Counted here are about 430,000 clones, 70% to 90% occurring once; the ten biggest clones make up roughly 0.76%. Enrolled during active infection, Seattle patients were then followed longitudinally. The sequencing sample was made of peripheral blood. The receptor was isolated from a man between 18 and 29 years old with COVID-19, enrolled during active disease.

CDR3 region: CASSDRVNGANVLTF. In nucleotides, the CDR3 is TGTGCCAGCAGTGACAGGGTTAATGGGGCCAACGTCCTGACTTTC. This rearrangement joins TRBV25-1 to TRBJ2-6; weak D call: TRBD1 (5 bases). The germline V gene encodes CDR1 MGHDK and CDR2 SYGVNS. The CDR3 runs 15 residues. V lost 3 bases to trimming and J lost 3 bases, with 9 bases between them.